The 20 T cell receptor beta chains given below trace back to one sample, sequenced in a study of T-cell reconstitution after alpha-beta-depleted transplantation in children. Molecular barcoding with unique molecular identifiers was used for the TCRbeta library. TCRdb re-called the PCR reads through MiXCR, storing one row per CDR3 protein. This table holds about 220,000 distinct CDR3 sequences, 17% found once. The starting material was PBMCs, mostly from graft donor cells, obtained 360 days after TCRalphabeta/CD19-depleted stem cell transplant. The receptors stem from a male patient under 10 years old who had a stem cell transplant for acute lymphoblastic leukemia, so the T cells may come from the graft donor.

In this sample, this clonotype turned up a few times. The genes are TRBV27 and TRBJ2-5; tentatively, D is TRBD1 (5 bases). Germline CDR1 reads MNHEY; CDR2 reads SMNVEV (reference sequence). The CDR3 covers 14 residues. Trimming removed 5 bases from V and 5 bases from J, with 15 bases in between. The CDR3 protein is CASSPLRVWETQYF. CDR3 coding DNA: TGTGCCAGCAGTCCCCTCAGGGTGTGGGAGACCCAGTACTTC.

The rearrangement links TRBV6-2 or TRBV6-3 to TRBJ2-1; D is unclear. Deletions cut 4 bases from V and 15 bases from J, with 16 bases between. The germline CDR1 and CDR2 sequences are MNHEY and SVGEGT. The CDR3 is 12 amino acids. CDR3: CASSSGPRILFF. CDR3 sequence (DNA): TGTGCCAGCAGTTCCGGGCCGAGGATTCTGTTCTTC.

The rearrangement joins TRBV6-5 to TRBJ2-7, with D perhaps TRBD1 (6 bases). CDR3 length: 16 amino acids. Trimming left V 0 bases short and J 2 bases short, with 14 bases between. Per the germline V gene, CDR1 is MNHEY and CDR2 is SVGAGI. CDR3 residues: CASSYSGSTGPYEQYF. The CDR3 DNA follows: TGTGCCAGCAGTTACTCGGGATCGACAGGCCCCTACGAGCAGTACTTC.

The V and J genes are TRBV7-2 and TRBJ2-3; the match to TRBD2 covers 8 bases. V shed 4 bases and J 3 bases; nucleotides not matched to a gene: 9. Germline CDR1 reads SGHTA; CDR2 reads FQGNSA. This CDR3 region has 16 residues. The CDR3 nucleotides are TGTGCCAGCAGCTCCCAGGCGGGGGGCAGGACAGATACGCAGTATTTT. This sequence encodes CASSSQAGGRTDTQYF.

Only a few counts were recorded for this clonotype. V gene TRBV2 combines with J gene TRBJ2-1, with 7 bases fitting TRBD2. V lost 2 bases to trimming and J lost 0 bases; unmatched junction nucleotides: 4. CDR1 is SNHLY and CDR2 is FYNNEI in the germline V gene. CDR3 length: 16 amino acids. CDR3 region: CASSEFRGSSYNEQFF. CDR3 sequence (DNA): TGTGCCAGCAGTGAATTTCGCGGGAGCTCCTACAATGAGCAGTTCTTC.

The chain uses TRBV12-3 or TRBV12-4 and TRBJ2-1; the D is unclear. The CDR3 extends over 15 amino acids. Trimming pared 2 bases from V and 0 bases from J, leaving 8 bases between. The CDR3 coding sequence is TGTGCCAGCAGTTTAAGTGCGTACTCCTACAATGAGCAGTTCTTC. It specifies CASSLSAYSYNEQFF.

The V and J genes are TRBV24-1 and TRBJ1-5; D is perhaps TRBD1 (6 bases). Trimming left V 2 bases short and J 6 bases short, with 13 bases between. There are 15 residues in the CDR3. CDR1 and CDR2 (germline): KGHDR, SFDVKD. The CDR3, as DNA: TGTGCCACCAGTGATTCCGCAGGGGTGGTTCAGCCCCAGCATTTT. Residues: CATSDSAGVVQPQHF.

The rearrangement uses TRBV25-1 and TRBJ1-2; no reliable D call. The CDR3 spans 15 residues. V gave up 1 base and J gave up 5 bases, with 14 bases separating them. Germline V CDR1 and CDR2: MGHDK, SYGVNS. Written as DNA, the CDR3 is TGTGCCAGCAGTGAATCGGTCCTAGAGGGTTATGGCTACACCTTC. It specifies CASSESVLEGYGYTF.

This chain links TRBV27 with TRBJ2-2; TRBD2 is a possible D gene (6 bases). Trimming left V 8 bases short and J 7 bases short, with 20 bases between. The germline gives CDR1 MNHEY, CDR2 SMNVEV (reference sequence). The CDR3 has 15 amino acids. Here the CDR3 DNA reads TGTGCCAGCGCAACGAAAAAGCGGGTCATCGGGGAGCTGTTTTTT. Encoded protein: CASATKKRVIGELFF.

This clonotype was observed a few times. V is TRBV15 and J is TRBJ2-2; D unclear. Trimming stripped 0 bases from V and 6 bases from J, with 8 bases between. There are 14 residues in the CDR3. Germline V gene data show CDR1 as LNHNV and CDR2 as YYDKDF (reference sequence). The CDR3 reads CATSRDGWAGELFF. Written as DNA, the CDR3 is TGTGCCACCAGCAGAGATGGGTGGGCCGGGGAGCTGTTTTTT.

In its sample, this clonotype was seen a few times. The V and J genes are TRBV5-4 and TRBJ2-2; the D gene is possibly TRBD1 (7 bases). V was cut by 9 bases and J by 3 bases, with 18 bases left in between. Per the germline V gene, CDR1 is SGHNT and CDR2 is YYREEE (reference sequence). This CDR3 region has 15 residues. The CDR3 DNA sequence: TGTGCCATCCACCCAGGGGGGCGGTACACCGGGGAGCTGTTTTTT. The encoded protein is CAIHPGGRYTGELFF.

Only a few counts were recorded for this clonotype. This sequence joins TRBV12-3 or TRBV12-4 and TRBJ2-6, with 10 bases that match TRBD1. This CDR3 has 19 amino acids. V shed 9 bases, J shed 4 bases, and the junction held 18 bases outside the gene matches. The CDR3, as DNA: TGTGCCAGTCGGAGAGCTGGGGACAGGGGCCTGTCGGGGGCCAACGTCCTGACTTTC. Translated, it gives CASRRAGDRGLSGANVLTF.

This clonotype came up a few times. V usage is TRBV11-2 and J usage is TRBJ2-5; D call uncertain. The V and J ends lost 5 bases and 2 bases respectively, with 18 bases between them. The CDR3 is made up of 16 amino acids. Germline CDR1 is SGHAT and CDR2 is FQNNGV. The CDR3 loop is CASSRDGERSQETQYF. For the CDR3, the DNA is TGTGCCAGCAGCCGCGATGGAGAGAGGTCTCAAGAGACCCAGTACTTC.

About this clonotype: The CDR3 does not end in the conserved phenylalanine or tryptophan, so this is likely a read error. The chain couples TRBV11-2 to TRBJ2-1; possible D gene TRBD2, 7 bases. Germline CDR1 SGHAT, CDR2 FQNNGV. The length of the CDR3 is 17 residues. V lost 4 bases and J 7 bases, leaving 23 bases between the germline ends. The CDR3: CASSSGVMGEGPNEQFY. CDR3 in DNA: TGTGCCAGCAGCTCAGGGGTAATGGGGGAGGGCCCAAATGAGCAGTTCTAC.

This clonotype was counted at least ten times. This chain uses TRBV5-6 with TRBJ2-3; TRBD2 agrees at 8 bases. The CDR3 length is 17 residues. Germline V gene data show CDR1 as SGHDT and CDR2 as YYEEEE. V shed 0 bases and J 2 bases; nucleotides not matched to a gene: 8. CDR3 nucleotide sequence: TGTGCCAGCAGCTTGGAGGGGCGGGGGGCCTTCACAGATACGCAGTATTTT. Translating gives CASSLEGRGAFTDTQYF.

The rearrangement uses TRBV5-1 and TRBJ2-3; D may match TRBD1 or TRBD2 (5 bases each). The CDR3 contains 15 residues. Germline V lookup: CDR1 SGHRS, CDR2 YFSETQ. Trimming took 7 bases from V and 4 from J, leaving 19 bases between them. The CDR3 is CASASGALTSDTQYF. Written as DNA, the CDR3 is TGCGCCAGCGCGTCCGGGGCCCTAACCTCAGATACGCAGTATTTT. The whole variable domain, filled in from reference TRBV5-1 and TRBJ2-3, reads KAGVTQTPRYLIKTRGQQVTLSCSPISGHRSVSWYQQTPGQGLQFLFEYFSETQRNKGNFPGRFSGRQFSNSRSEMNVSTLELGDSALYLCASASGALTSDTQYFGPGTRLTVL.

This clonotype was seen ten or more times. The V and J genes are TRBV5-1 and TRBJ1-6; TRBD1 might be the D (6 bases). CDR1 and CDR2 (germline): SGHRS, YFSETQ. The CDR3 sequence is 15 residues long. Trimming stripped 0 bases from V and 7 bases from J, with 11 bases between. The CDR3 region has the DNA TGCGCCAGCAGCTTGGTCCCGGGGACAAATTCACCCCTCCACTTT. Amino acid sequence: CASSLVPGTNSPLHF. The complete variable domain, with remaining parts taken from reference TRBV5-1 and TRBJ1-6, reads KAGVTQTPRYLIKTRGQQVTLSCSPISGHRSVSWYQQTPGQGLQFLFEYFSETQRNKGNFPGRFSGRQFSNSRSEMNVSTLELGDSALYLCASSLVPGTNSPLHFGNGTRLTVT.

This clonotype came up a few times. CDR3 region: CASSFWQGHGYTF. CDR3 in DNA: TGTGCCAGCAGCTTCTGGCAGGGCCATGGCTACACCTTC. The rearrangement uses TRBV7-9 and TRBJ1-2; D possibly corresponds to TRBD1 (5 bases). V shed 3 bases and J shed 6 bases, with 11 bases lying between them. CDR3 length: 13 residues. The V gene's germline CDR1 is SEHNR and CDR2 FQNEAQ (reference sequence).

This clonotype occurred a few times. The V call is TRBV2, the J call TRBJ2-1; 7 nucleotides match TRBD1. The CDR3 runs 11 residues. Germline loops: CDR1 SNHLY, CDR2 FYNNEI. Unmatched junction bases numbered 3, after V lost 8 bases and J lost 8 bases. The CDR3 DNA sequence: TGTGCCAGCGAGGGGGCGGATGAGCAGTTCTTC. Protein: CASEGADEQFF.

This clonotype was seen repeatedly, ten times or more. V and J are TRBV12-3 or TRBV12-4 and TRBJ2-2; D is unresolved. CDR3 length equals 14 residues. V was trimmed by 4 bases and J by 7 bases, leaving 13 bases between them. DNA of the CDR3: TGTGCCAGCAGTTGGGTTAATTCCGGCGGGGAGCTGTTTTTT. It codes for CASSWVNSGGELFF.